This T cell receptor beta chain came from a study of cytomegalovirus exposure and HLA in healthy donors (dated by TCRdb to 2015 to 2018). Notes on the research overall: According to a later analysis, the 100 to 150 validation repertoires were produced on the same platform as the roughly 700 repertoires of the first cohort. The study aimed to test whether signatures of past pathogen exposure could be identified by cataloging public T cell receptors. Along with the approximately 700-subject first cohort, a separate validation cohort of over a hundred different subjects was used. To predict cytomegalovirus infection status, the study combined high-throughput TCR immunosequencing, statistical association of individual TCRs with disease status, and machine learning.

Library preparation used the immunoSEQ multiplex PCR assay. As for how the authors treated the data: A statistical classification framework was built for diagnosing cytomegalovirus status from the catalog of TCR beta chain sequences. What TCRdb holds here is the immuneACCESS table cut down to in-frame rearrangements. Part of the clones is not present; checked against another copy, under half of the missing clones reflect an unresolved V gene, and the others are unexplained. That table furnishes V, J and clone size, whereas the DNA furnished D and trimming. Across this sample there are under 150,000 clones, with 85% to 90% seen only once. The top ten constitute around 10% of the sample. A word on this clone: Its antigen remains unidentified. Within one base of it there is no much larger clone, and no base qualities were kept.

CDR1 and CDR2 are drawn from the germline V gene: SGHVS, FNYEAQ. V drops 3 bases and J drops 4 bases, leaving 15 bases in between. Including cysteine and phenylalanine, the CDR3 has 15 amino acids. Only the CDR3 region is kept as DNA, spanning 45 bases read in frame from base 1. The donors belonged to the validation cohort of over a hundred subjects, which was separate from the roughly 670-subject first cohort. What the authors observed across the whole study: A later analysis had no HLA typing for the validation cohort, so co-occurrence there was scored across all 110 or so repertoires. While some public TCRs were present in many individuals, most TCR sequences turned up only very rarely across donors. In the study, 150 to 200 TCR beta chains were listed as associated with cytomegalovirus. A later analysis found that TCRs clustered in the first cohort also tended to co-occur in the roughly 120 validation repertoires, with roughly 95% of cluster scores above 0. It was suggested by the authors that the approach could potentially be generalized to other disease states and immunological phenotypes. The classifier was reported to diagnose cytomegalovirus status with high specificity and sensitivity in both the original and validation cohorts. In vitro tests confirmed that a few of the cytomegalovirus-associated TCR beta chains recognize cytomegalovirus antigens.

The chain employs TRBV7-6 and TRBJ1-2; the D segment cannot be called with confidence. Sequencing input: PBMCs. This clonotype originated in a man between 18 and 35 years old in good health and CMV-seropositive. The sequenced DNA is TGTGCCAGCAGCTTTTCCCGACCCAGCGGCTATGGCTACACCTTC. Its amino acids are CASSFSRPSGYGYTF.